Following are 29 T cell receptor beta chains from one sample sequenced in a study of radiotherapy plus CTLA-4 blockade in lung cancer. Only in-frame clones appear in the TCRdb table, and some are missing; sequencing was by immunoSEQ multiplex PCR. The repertoire holds tens of thousands of clones, with 70% to 85% as singletons. This specimen consisted of peripheral blood, obtained from a patient treated with radiotherapy plus ipilimumab. These receptors came from a human donor with non-small cell lung cancer who had stable disease on radiotherapy plus ipilimumab.

The chain couples TRBV6-1 to TRBJ2-5, with D perhaps matching TRBD1 or TRBD2 (5 bases each). Germline V gives CDR1 MNHNS, CDR2 SASEGT. The CDR3 sequence is 15 residues long. V was trimmed by 5 bases and J by 5 bases, leaving 18 bases between them. The CDR3 coding sequence is TGTGCCAGCAGTCCCGGGACCTCGGGTTGGGAGACCCAGTACTTC. Translating gives CASSPGTSGWETQYF.

This sequence joins TRBV28 and TRBJ1-5, with D possibly being TRBD1 (5 bases). Germline CDR1 reads MDHEN; CDR2 reads SYDVKM. V lost 4 bases, J lost 0 bases, and 10 bases lay in between. There are 15 residues in the CDR3. The chain's CDR3 is CASSSGLLSNQPQHF. For the CDR3, the DNA is TGTGCCAGCAGTTCGGGACTCCTTAGCAATCAGCCCCAGCATTTT.

This clone was seen more than once but under ten times. V usage is TRBV10-2 and J usage is TRBJ1-4; a possible D gene is TRBD1 (5 bases). V dropped 4 bases and J dropped 8 bases, with 14 bases sitting between them. CDR3 size: 14 residues. The germline CDR1 and CDR2 sequences are WSHSY and SAAADI. CDR3 DNA sequence: TGCGCCAGCAGTGGAGTCGCCGAGGGGGAAAAACTGTTTTTT. This translates into CASSGVAEGEKLFF.

Only a few counts were recorded for this clone. The chain is built from TRBV6-1 and TRBJ2-7; unclear D gene. Trimming stripped 6 bases from V and 4 bases from J, with 16 bases between. Germline loops: CDR1 MNHNS, CDR2 SASEGT. CDR3 length: 14 amino acids. The CDR3 sequence is CASRPGSGVYEQYV. The CDR3 bases are TGTGCCAGCAGACCCGGGTCTGGAGTGTACGAGCAGTACGTC.

This chain joins TRBV6-5 and TRBJ2-1; a possible D gene is TRBD2 (5 bases). The CDR3 totals 13 residues. Trimming cost V 5 bases and J 4 bases, with 9 bases left between them. The germline CDR1 and CDR2 sequences are MNHEY and SVGAGI. As DNA, the CDR3 is TGTGCCAGCAGTGCGGGTTCATACAATGAGCAGTTCTTC. Its protein is CASSAGSYNEQFF.

This clone was seen only once. V gene TRBV27 combines with J gene TRBJ1-5, with D possibly matching TRBD1 (5 bases). V shed 8 bases and J shed 3 bases, with 11 bases lying between them. The CDR3 is 13 amino acids. Looked up from germline, CDR1 is MNHEY and CDR2 is SMNVEV (reference sequence). The CDR3 DNA sequence: TGTGCCAGCGGATACAGGTTCAATCAGCCCCAGCATTTT. This gives the protein CASGYRFNQPQHF.

V and J are TRBV5-4 and TRBJ2-7; TRBD1 or TRBD2 may be the D gene (6 bases each). This CDR3 spans 16 amino acids. CDR1 SGHNT and CDR2 YYREEE come from the germline V gene (reference sequence). V gave up 0 bases and J gave up 3 bases, with 16 bases separating them. CDR3 protein: CASSLGGANSRYEQYV. CDR3 DNA sequence: TGTGCCAGCAGCTTGGGGGGGGCCAACTCGCGCTACGAGCAGTACGTC.

This clone is classed as medium-sized (0.01 to 0.1%). The chain employs TRBV7-9 and TRBJ2-6; possibly TRBD1 for D (5 bases). This CDR3 has 17 amino acids. The germline V gene encodes CDR1 SEHNR and CDR2 FQNEAQ (reference sequence). The germline V and J ends were trimmed by 4 bases and 0 bases, with 13 bases remaining between them. CDR3: CASSSGDSYSGANVLTF. The DNA for the CDR3 is TGTGCCAGCAGCTCCGGAGACAGCTACTCTGGGGCCAACGTCCTGACTTTC. Variable domain in full (rest from reference TRBV7-9 and TRBJ2-6): DTGVSQNPRHKITKRGQNVTFRCDPISEHNRLYWYRQTLGQGPEFLTYFQNEAQLEKSRLLSDRFSAERPKGSFSTLEIQRTEQGDSAMYLCASSSGDSYSGANVLTFGAGSRLTVL.

The V gene is TRBV10-3, the J gene TRBJ2-2; D might be TRBD1 or TRBD2, each matching 5 bases. The CDR3 has 19 amino acids. The germline V and J ends were trimmed by 8 bases and 5 bases, with 30 bases remaining between them. Germline values: CDR1 ENHRY, CDR2 SYGVKD. CDR3 loop: CAIRAESGTPGGKTGELFF. CDR3 sequence (DNA): TGTGCCATCCGTGCCGAGTCCGGGACGCCCGGTGGGAAAACCGGGGAGCTGTTTTTT.

V usage is TRBV14 and J usage is TRBJ1-1; no clear D gene. Trimming left V 5 bases short and J 1 base short, with 11 bases between. This CDR3 spans 14 amino acids. Germline assignment: CDR1 SGHDN and CDR2 FVKESK. In nucleotides, the CDR3 is TGTGCCAGCAGCGTACAGAGTTCGAACACTGAAGCTTTCTTT. Its protein is CASSVQSSNTEAFF.

The gene calls are TRBV18 and TRBJ1-1; D gene uncertain. The V end lost 1 base, the J end lost 7 bases, and 10 bases lay between the germline ends. The CDR3 is made up of 13 amino acids. Germline V lookup: CDR1 KGHSH, CDR2 LQKENI. CDR3 residues: CASSPRGDYEAFF. In DNA form, the CDR3 reads TGTGCCAGCTCACCACGGGGAGATTATGAAGCTTTCTTT.

This chain connects TRBV5-1 to TRBJ1-1; 11 bases map to TRBD1. V gave up 4 bases and J gave up 4 bases; unmatched junction bases: 9. The CDR3 covers 16 residues. Germline V CDR1 and CDR2: SGHRS, YFSETQ. CDR3 DNA sequence: TGCGCCAGCAGCATGCCGGGACAGGGGGAAGGCACTGAAGCTTTCTTT. Its translation: CASSMPGQGEGTEAFF.

V gene TRBV4-1 combines with J gene TRBJ1-5; possible D gene TRBD1, 5 bases. V lost 4 bases to trimming and J lost 4 bases, with 14 bases between them. CDR1 MGHRA and CDR2 YSYEKL come from the germline V gene. This CDR3 contains 15 residues. CDR3 protein: CASSRGPWENQPQHF. CDR3 coding DNA: TGCGCCAGCAGCCGGGGACCGTGGGAGAATCAGCCCCAGCATTTT.

V usage is TRBV18 and J usage is TRBJ1-2, with D uncertain. CDR3 length equals 14 residues. The germline gives CDR1 KGHSH, CDR2 LQKENI. V was clipped by 0 bases and J by 4 bases, with 9 bases between them. The CDR3 DNA sequence: TGTGCCAGCTCACCACCGGGCTACCTCTATGGCTACACCTTC. As protein: CASSPPGYLYGYTF.

V and J are TRBV9 and TRBJ2-7; D assignment may be TRBD1 or TRBD2 (6 bases each). CDR3 size: 14 residues. Germline loops: CDR1 SGDLS, CDR2 YYNGEE. Trimming cost V 4 bases and J 12 bases, with 23 bases left between them. The CDR3 sequence is CASSPDGVGGMMYV. The CDR3 bases are TGTGCCAGCAGCCCTGACGGGGTAGGGGGGATGATGTACGTC.

V usage is TRBV6-5 and J usage is TRBJ2-1; no definite D call. Germline V gene data show CDR1 as MNHEY and CDR2 as SVGAGI. The CDR3 has 16 residues. V lost 0 bases and J lost 0, with 9 bases in between. In DNA form, the CDR3 reads TGTGCCAGCAGTTACTCACAAGTCCCCTCCTACAATGAGCAGTTCTTC. This translates into CASSYSQVPSYNEQFF.

J is TRBJ1-2 and V is TRBV30; D call uncertain. The CDR3 loop spans 13 amino acids. The V gene's germline CDR1 is GTSNPN and CDR2 SVGIG (reference sequence). Trimming stripped 0 bases from V and 4 bases from J, with 9 bases between. CDR3 coding DNA: TGTGCCTGGAGTGTGGAGGGATTCTATGGCTACACCTTC. This codes for CAWSVEGFYGYTF.

This rearrangement joins TRBV29-1 to TRBJ1-2, with 12 positions matching TRBD1. With 4 bases clipped from V and 5 bases from J, the junction kept 8 bases outside the gene matches. The CDR3 totals 15 residues. Per the germline V gene, CDR1 is SQVTM and CDR2 is ANQGSEA. Written as DNA, the CDR3 is TGCAGCGTTGCCGGGGGACAGGGGGCCGGGTATGGCTACACCTTC. Amino acids: CSVAGGQGAGYGYTF. Full variable domain (missing parts from reference TRBV29-1 and TRBJ1-2): SAVISQKPSRDICQRGTSLTIQCQVDSQVTMMFWYRQQPGQSLTLIATANQGSEATYESGFVIDKFPISRPNLTFSTLTVSNMSPEDSSIYLCSVAGGQGAGYGYTFGSGTRLTVV.

In its sample, this clone was seen once. CDR3: CASSTTGGGEQFF. In DNA, the CDR3 is TGTGCCAGCAGTACCACAGGGGGCGGAGAGCAGTTCTTC. V and J are TRBV6-6 and TRBJ2-1; 9 positions agree with TRBD1. With V trimmed by 5 bases and J by 10 bases, 6 bases remained unmatched. The CDR3 consists of 13 residues. The germline V gene encodes CDR1 MNHNY and CDR2 SVGAGI (reference sequence).

CDR3 residues: CASNNRRMNTEAFF. In DNA, the CDR3 is TGTGCCAGCAATAACAGGCGAATGAACACTGAAGCTTTCTTT. V is TRBV7-9 and J is TRBJ1-1, with a possible D match to TRBD1 (5 bases). V lost 7 bases, J lost 0 bases, and 12 bases lay in between. This CDR3 has 14 residues. CDR1 and CDR2 from the germline V gene are SEHNR and FQNEAQ (reference sequence).

The sample holds a few counts of this clone. J is TRBJ1-4 and V is TRBV4-3; D remains unclear. Germline lookup yields CDR1 LGHNA and CDR2 YSLEER. The CDR3 spans 13 residues. Trimming removed 4 bases at V and 10 bases at J, with 13 bases between. CDR3 nucleotides: TGCGCCAGCAGCCTCGGGGAGGTGGGAAAACTGTTTTTT. It encodes CASSLGEVGKLFF.

This clone has more than one count but fewer than ten. The chain uses TRBV27 and TRBJ1-1; D is perhaps TRBD1 (5 bases). In germline, CDR1 is MNHEY, CDR2 SMNVEV (reference sequence). The V and J ends lost 3 bases and 2 bases respectively, with 10 bases between them. The CDR3 is 14 residues long. The DNA of the CDR3 is TGTGCCAGCAGTTTGTGGGGGACCAACACTGAAGCTTTCTTT. Protein: CASSLWGTNTEAFF.

The chain is built from TRBV9 and TRBJ1-1; D is ambiguous. V lost 4 bases and J lost 0, with 10 bases in between. The CDR3 runs to 14 residues. The V gene's germline CDR1 is SGDLS and CDR2 YYNGEE. The CDR3 DNA reads as TGTGCCAGCAGCCCTCGTCTTGTGAACACTGAAGCTTTCTTT. Amino acid sequence: CASSPRLVNTEAFF.

V usage is TRBV5-8 and J usage is TRBJ2-1; TRBD1 aligns across 8 bases. V lost 0 bases to trimming and J lost 4 bases; unmatched junction nucleotides: 3. From germline, CDR1 is SGHTS and CDR2 YDEGEE. The CDR3 covers 15 residues. DNA of the CDR3: TGTGCCAGCAGCTTGGCCGGGGACAGGTACAATGAGCAGTTCTTC. This sequence encodes CASSLAGDRYNEQFF.

This chain links TRBV7-9 with TRBJ2-7; D unclear. Germline CDR1 is SEHNR and CDR2 is FQNEAQ (reference sequence). CDR3 length: 13 amino acids. V was pared by 1 base and J by 3 bases, with 7 bases between. The DNA for the CDR3 is TGTGCCAGCAGCTTAGTATGGAGCTACGAGCAGTACTTC. Its translation: CASSLVWSYEQYF.

This chain connects TRBV11-2 to TRBJ1-2; D is perhaps TRBD1 (6 bases). Trimming stripped 7 bases from V and 5 bases from J, with 14 bases between. This CDR3 is 13 amino acids long. The germline V gene encodes CDR1 SGHAT and CDR2 FQNNGV. The CDR3 nucleotides are TGTGCCAGCACCCTGAAACAGGGTTATGGCTACACCTTC. Residues: CASTLKQGYGYTF.

This clone appeared once. The chain recombines TRBV5-1 with TRBJ1-2; D gene uncertain. V was trimmed by 3 bases and J by 4 bases, leaving 19 bases between them. The CDR3 length is 16 residues. Germline loops: CDR1 SGHRS, CDR2 YFSETQ. This CDR3 is CASSSRTLPTLYGYTF. Written as DNA, the CDR3 is TGCGCCAGCAGCTCTCGGACCCTCCCGACCCTCTATGGCTACACCTTC.

In its sample, this clone was seen once. The chain combines TRBV29-1 with TRBJ1-2, with D maybe TRBD1 (5 bases). V was trimmed by 6 bases and J by 6 bases, leaving 17 bases between them. Germline CDR1 reads SQVTM; CDR2 reads ANQGSEA. This CDR3 region has 13 residues. CDR3 loop: CSVTRPGPHGYTF. The CDR3 coding sequence is TGCAGCGTCACCCGCCCAGGGCCCCATGGCTACACCTTC.

This chain links TRBV15 with TRBJ2-4; 9 nucleotides align to TRBD2. CDR3 length: 17 residues. Germline CDR1 LNHNV, CDR2 YYDKDF (reference sequence). V trimming: 0 bases; J trimming: 3 bases; junction bases outside the gene matches: 6. The DNA for the CDR3 is TGTGCCACCAGCAGAGATCGTGGGCGGGGGGGCAAAAACATTCAGTACTTC. It specifies CATSRDRGRGGKNIQYF.